The next 3 T cell receptor beta chains were all read from a single sample in a study of blood T cell repertoires in COVID-19. The repertoire was sequenced with immunoSEQ multiplex PCR; TCRdb's copy has only in-frame clones and lacks some. The sample has a few hundred thousand clones; roughly 85% are singletons. Sequencing was done on a sample of PBMCs or T cells enriched from blood (not recorded which). Receptors were obtained from a woman in her 50s who had been exposed to COVID-19.

With respect to this clone: No DNA is shown, since the ends of the CDR3 on it are uncertain; the CDR3 is the one TCRdb lists. The V call is TRBV7-2, the J call TRBJ2-3; TRBD2 is taken as the D call from the table, unchecked against the DNA. Germline assignment: CDR1 SGHTA and CDR2 FQGNSA. A total of 14 residues make up the CDR3, ends included. CDR3 loop: CASSLPSGRGTQYF.

A single count supports this clone. The chain combines TRBV19 with TRBJ1-2; a possible D gene is TRBD1 (5 bases). V lost 10 bases, J lost 5 bases, and 20 bases lay in between. The CDR3 runs 14 residues. Germline V gene lookup returns CDR1 LNHDA and CDR2 SQIVND (reference sequence). The CDR3 bases are TGTGCCACCGAGGGGAGGGGCGACCCTTATGGCTACACCTTC. This translates into CATEGRGDPYGYTF.

This chain joins TRBV11-3 and TRBJ2-1; maybe TRBD1 (6 bases). The germline V gene encodes CDR1 SGHNT and CDR2 YENEEA. V was shortened by 6 bases and J by 9 bases, with 12 bases between the two germline ends. The CDR3 runs 12 residues. For the CDR3, the DNA is TGTGCCAGCAGTAAATCGACAGGTGAGCAGTTCTTC. Translating it yields CASSKSTGEQFF. Looking up the rest from reference TRBV11-3 and TRBJ2-1 gives the full variable domain: EAGVVQSPRYKIIEKKQPVAFWCNPISGHNTLYWYLQNLGQGPELLIRYENEEAVDDSQLPKDRFSAERLKGVDSTLKIQPAELGDSAVYLCASSKSTGEQFFGPGTRLTVL.